This is a list of T cell receptor beta chains from one sample in a study of control samples from healthy donors and cancer patients. The method was immunoSEQ multiplex PCR; TCRdb's version includes in-frame clones alone and lacks a portion of them. The sample carries tens of thousands of clones, 93% recorded once. Sequences were obtained from PBMCs. Every receptor here comes from a woman in her 40s with lung cancer. The CDR3 runs from the conserved cysteine through the conserved F or W. A D gene is named only where the DNA matches it firmly. Not every row has a clone size; where given, it reads once, few, many or a size class.

V gene: TRBV5-1; D gene: TRBD2; J gene: TRBJ2-5; clone size: -; CDR3 DNA: TGCGCCAGCAGCTGGGAGGGGATCCAAGAGACCCAGTACTTC; CDR3 protein: CASSWEGIQETQYF
V gene: TRBV5-6; D gene: -; J gene: TRBJ1-2; clone size: -; CDR3 DNA: TGTGCCAGCAGCTCCGAGCCGGGCTCGGGCTATGGCTACACCTTC; CDR3 protein: CASSSEPGSGYGYTF
V gene: TRBV6-1; D gene: -; J gene: TRBJ1-4; clone size: -; CDR3 DNA: TGTGCCAGCAGTGAAACCCGGGGGAGGGAAAAACTGTTTTTT; CDR3 protein: CASSETRGREKLFF
V gene: TRBV5-8; D gene: TRBD1; J gene: TRBJ1-3; clone size: -; CDR3 DNA: TGTGCCAGCAGCTTTTCCCAGGGGGCCTCCGGAAACACCATATATTTT; CDR3 protein: CASSFSQGASGNTIYF
V gene: TRBV19; D gene: -; J gene: TRBJ1-4; clone size: -; CDR3 DNA: TGTGCCAGTAGTATAGGGGGGGAAAAACTGTTTTTT; CDR3 protein: CASSIGGEKLFF
V gene: TRBV24-1; D gene: TRBD1; J gene: TRBJ1-1; clone size: -; CDR3 DNA: TGTGCCACCGCCGGGACAGGTGGGGGTGCTGAAGCTTTCTTT; CDR3 protein: CATAGTGGGAEAFF
V gene: TRBV7-9; D gene: TRBD2; J gene: TRBJ2-1; clone size: -; CDR3 DNA: TGTGCCAGCAGCTTAGGAGCGGGGGGGCCCAATGAGCAGTTCTTC; CDR3 protein: CASSLGAGGPNEQFF
V gene: TRBV4-2; D gene: -; J gene: TRBJ2-7; clone size: -; CDR3 DNA: TGTGCCAGCAGCCAAGATTTTAGGCAGGGGGGGGAGCAGTACTTC; CDR3 protein: CASSQDFRQGGEQYF
V gene: TRBV4-1; D gene: TRBD2; J gene: TRBJ2-3; clone size: -; CDR3 DNA: TGCGCCAGCAGCCAAAATCCGGCTAGCGGGGGGGCCACAGATACGCAGTATTTT; CDR3 protein: CASSQNPASGGATDTQYF
V gene: TRBV7-3; D gene: -; J gene: TRBJ2-1; clone size: -; CDR3 DNA: TGTGCCAGCAGCTTATATGACAATGAGCAGTTCTTC; CDR3 protein: CASSLYDNEQFF
V gene: TRBV11-2; D gene: -; J gene: TRBJ1-2; clone size: -; CDR3 DNA: TGTGCCAGCAGCCCGTCCACAGGGTATGGCTACACCTTC; CDR3 protein: CASSPSTGYGYTF
V gene: TRBV7-2; D gene: -; J gene: TRBJ2-1; clone size: -; CDR3 DNA: TGTGCCAGCAGCTTTCGGGCCTCTCTACGAAACAATGAGCAGTTCTTC; CDR3 protein: CASSFRASLRNNEQFF
V gene: TRBV28; D gene: -; J gene: TRBJ1-6; clone size: -; CDR3 DNA: TGTGCCAGCAGCCGGAAAAGCGCCCTCCACTTT; CDR3 protein: CASSRKSALHF
V gene: TRBV15; D gene: TRBD1; J gene: TRBJ2-5; clone size: -; CDR3 DNA: TGTGCCACCAGCACAGACAGGGCCGGAGAGACCCAGTACTTC; CDR3 protein: CATSTDRAGETQYF
V gene: TRBV6-1; D gene: TRBD1; J gene: TRBJ2-4; clone size: few; CDR3 DNA: TGTGCCAGCAGTGGTCCGGGACAGGGGGCGCTGAACATTCAGTACTTC; CDR3 protein: CASSGPGQGALNIQYF
V gene: TRBV9; D gene: -; J gene: TRBJ2-2; clone size: -; CDR3 DNA: TGTGCCAGCAGCGTAAATCCCACTAAACTAGCTACCGGGGAGCTGTTTTTT; CDR3 protein: CASSVNPTKLATGELFF
V gene: TRBV5-1; D gene: -; J gene: TRBJ1-1; clone size: -; CDR3 DNA: TGCGCCAGCAGCTTGGAGGCCGGGGAATGGACTGAAGCTTTCTTT; CDR3 protein: CASSLEAGEWTEAFF
V gene: TRBV25-1; D gene: TRBD1; J gene: TRBJ1-5; clone size: -; CDR3 DNA: TGTGCCACCCGACAGGGGAATCAGCCCCAGCATTTT; CDR3 protein: CATRQGNQPQHF
V gene: TRBV13; D gene: TRBD2; J gene: TRBJ2-5; clone size: once; CDR3 DNA: TGTGCCAGCAGCTTAGAAACGGGGGGGCCCCAAGAGACCCAGTACTTC; CDR3 protein: CASSLETGGPQETQYF
V gene: TRBV30; D gene: -; J gene: TRBJ2-1; clone size: -; CDR3 DNA: TGTGCCTGGAGTGTGAAGTTGGACACTTACAATGAGCAGTTCTTC; CDR3 protein: CAWSVKLDTYNEQFF
V gene: TRBV28; D gene: TRBD1; J gene: TRBJ1-5; clone size: -; CDR3 DNA: TGTGCCACCAGACAGGGGGCTGGTCAGCCCCAGCATTTT; CDR3 protein: CATRQGAGQPQHF
V gene: TRBV13; D gene: -; J gene: TRBJ2-7; clone size: -; CDR3 DNA: TGTGCCAGCAGCTCCCTACTAGCTAGGAACGAGCAGTACTTC; CDR3 protein: CASSSLLARNEQYF
V gene: TRBV11-1; D gene: -; J gene: TRBJ2-3; clone size: -; CDR3 DNA: TGTGCCAGCAGCCTCTCCCCGGGGGTGAAAACAGATACGCAGTATTTT; CDR3 protein: CASSLSPGVKTDTQYF
V gene: TRBV6-6; D gene: TRBD2; J gene: TRBJ2-7; clone size: -; CDR3 DNA: TGTGCCAGCAGTCCCCTCCTTGGACTAGCCAGGACCTACGAGCAGTACTTC; CDR3 protein: CASSPLLGLARTYEQYF
V gene: TRBV6-1; D gene: -; J gene: TRBJ1-1; clone size: -; CDR3 DNA: TGTGCCAGCAGTGAACACAGGTTGAACACTGAAGCTTTCTTT; CDR3 protein: CASSEHRLNTEAFF
V gene: TRBV4-1; D gene: -; J gene: TRBJ1-1; clone size: -; CDR3 DNA: TGCGCCAGCAGCCAAGGGTTAGGTGGCGACACTGAAGCTTTCTTT; CDR3 protein: CASSQGLGGDTEAFF
V gene: TRBV12-5; D gene: -; J gene: TRBJ1-2; clone size: -; CDR3 DNA: TGTGCTCGTGGTTGCGGACCGGGGGGACAAGGGCGGGGCTACACCTTC; CDR3 protein: CARGCGPGGQGRGYTF
V gene: TRBV7-9; D gene: -; J gene: TRBJ1-2; clone size: -; CDR3 DNA: TGTGCCAGCAGCGGGCGTGGCTACACCTTC; CDR3 protein: CASSGRGYTF
V gene: TRBV7-3; D gene: -; J gene: TRBJ1-4; clone size: -; CDR3 DNA: TGTGCCAGCAGCTTAACCGGGACGGGAGCTGAAAAACTGTTTTTT; CDR3 protein: CASSLTGTGAEKLFF
V gene: TRBV19; D gene: -; J gene: TRBJ1-2; clone size: -; CDR3 DNA: TGTGCCAGTAGTGTGAAGGCGGGAGGCTACACCTTC; CDR3 protein: CASSVKAGGYTF
V gene: TRBV7-2; D gene: -; J gene: TRBJ1-3; clone size: -; CDR3 DNA: TGTGCCAGCAGCTTAGGGGGAGGGGACACCATATATTTT; CDR3 protein: CASSLGGGDTIYF
V gene: TRBV28; D gene: -; J gene: TRBJ1-1; clone size: -; CDR3 DNA: TGTGCCAGCAGTTTACCCACGCGGGGGAGCACTGAAGCTTTCTTT; CDR3 protein: CASSLPTRGSTEAFF
V gene: TRBV12-3/TRBV12-4; D gene: TRBD1; J gene: TRBJ2-7; clone size: -; CDR3 DNA: TGTGCCAGCGGATCGGGACAGGGTTACGAGCAGTACTTC; CDR3 protein: CASGSGQGYEQYF
V gene: TRBV15; D gene: -; J gene: TRBJ2-7; clone size: -; CDR3 DNA: TGTGCCACCAGCAGAAAAGGGACTCTTGACTCCTACGAGCAGTACTTC; CDR3 protein: CATSRKGTLDSYEQYF
V gene: TRBV4-1; D gene: TRBD2; J gene: TRBJ2-1; clone size: -; CDR3 DNA: TGCGCCAGCAGCCACTTGCCTGCGGCTAGCGGTAAAGACGAGCAGTTCTTC; CDR3 protein: CASSHLPAASGKDEQFF
V gene: TRBV20-1; D gene: -; J gene: TRBJ1-4; clone size: -; CDR3 DNA: TGCAGTGCTAGATCGGGCGAAAAACTGTTTTTT; CDR3 protein: CSARSGEKLFF
V gene: TRBV6-2/TRBV6-3; D gene: -; J gene: TRBJ1-5; clone size: -; CDR3 DNA: TGTGCCAGCAGTTACTCCTCCCTCTATCAGCCCCAGCATTTT; CDR3 protein: CASSYSSLYQPQHF
V gene: TRBV19; D gene: -; J gene: TRBJ1-5; clone size: -; CDR3 DNA: TGTGCCAGTAGTCCTGAGGCAGGACCCCGGCCCCAGCATTTT; CDR3 protein: CASSPEAGPRPQHF
V gene: TRBV18; D gene: -; J gene: TRBJ2-7; clone size: -; CDR3 DNA: TGTGCCAGCTCACCAAACGCCGGGGCCGAGCAGTACTTC; CDR3 protein: CASSPNAGAEQYF
V gene: TRBV11-2; D gene: -; J gene: TRBJ1-5; clone size: -; CDR3 DNA: TGTGCCAGCAGCTTAGAGGGCAGCCTCATGCAGCCCCAGCATTTT; CDR3 protein: CASSLEGSLMQPQHF
V gene: TRBV5-4; D gene: TRBD1; J gene: TRBJ2-7; clone size: -; CDR3 DNA: TGTGCCAGCAGCCCGAGGACAGGCCTTTCCTCCTACGAGCAGTACTTC; CDR3 protein: CASSPRTGLSSYEQYF
V gene: TRBV5-1; D gene: -; J gene: TRBJ2-1; clone size: -; CDR3 DNA: TGCGCCAGCAGCTTAAATCCGGCTTACAATGAGCAGTTCTTC; CDR3 protein: CASSLNPAYNEQFF
V gene: TRBV3-1/TRBV3-2; D gene: TRBD1; J gene: TRBJ2-7; clone size: -; CDR3 DNA: TGTGCCAGTGCCAGGGGACAGAGCTTCGGGGAGCAGTACTTC; CDR3 protein: CASARGQSFGEQYF
V gene: TRBV6-1; D gene: -; J gene: TRBJ1-1; clone size: -; CDR3 DNA: TGTGCCAGCAGTGAAAGGAGGGGACGGGCGAACACTGAAGCTTTCTTT; CDR3 protein: CASSERRGRANTEAFF
V gene: TRBV19; D gene: TRBD1; J gene: TRBJ1-5; clone size: -; CDR3 DNA: TGTGCCAGTAGGTCTACAGGGGGGTATAATCAGCCCCAGCATTTT; CDR3 protein: CASRSTGGYNQPQHF
V gene: TRBV12-5; D gene: TRBD1; J gene: TRBJ2-2; clone size: -; CDR3 DNA: TGTGCTAGTGGAGGGACAGCCGGGGAGCTGTTTTTT; CDR3 protein: CASGGTAGELFF
V gene: TRBV5-6; D gene: TRBD1; J gene: TRBJ2-1; clone size: few; CDR3 DNA: TGTGCCAGCGAGGGGGCCGGACAGTCTTACAATGAGCAGTTCTTC; CDR3 protein: CASEGAGQSYNEQFF
V gene: TRBV19; D gene: -; J gene: TRBJ2-1; clone size: once; CDR3 DNA: TGTGCCAGTAGTATAGATCAGCCAGGGAGCTCCTACAATGAGCAGTTCTTC; CDR3 protein: CASSIDQPGSSYNEQFF